The source of this T cell receptor beta chain is a study of identical twins. Overall study results and limits: A partial confounding effect on zero-insertion analyses could come from invariant MAIT and iNKT cells.

This clonotype was seen many times. The antigen is unknown. This CDR3 region has 14 residues. V lost 4 bases and J lost 8; bases outside the gene matches: 5. The germline CDR1 and CDR2 sequences are SGHRS and YFSETQ. TCRdb passed the 5' RACE reads through MiXCR, listing each CDR3 protein once. The data show approximately 700,000 distinct CDR3 sequences, roughly 6% seen once. The chain has TRBV5-1 and TRBJ2-1; TRBD1 matches at 11 bases. Sequences were obtained from naive T cells sorted from blood. The source is a man younger than 35 in good health. CDR3: CASSIGQGADEQFF. DNA for the CDR3: TGCGCCAGCAGCATCGGACAGGGGGCGGATGAGCAGTTCTTC.